A selection of T cell receptor beta chains follows, all from one sample in a study of breast tumors, draining lymph nodes, adjacent tissues. One entry per CDR3 protein results from TCRdb running MiXCR on the multiplex PCR reads. Among 70,000 to 85,000 distinct CDR3 sequences listed, roughly a fifth were seen once. The specimen sequenced was axillary lymph node tissue. These receptors originate from a female donor with breast cancer. Some clones in this sample may be carry-over from other donors' samples. The CDR3 runs from the conserved cysteine through the conserved F or W. A D gene is named only where the DNA matches it firmly. Size values are once, few and many counts, or a class for expanded clones, and some rows have none.

length,size,J,V,D,CDR3,DNA
16,many,TRBJ2-3,TRBV5-1,TRBD2,CASSSIAGGQADTQYF,TGCGCCAGCAGCTCCATAGCGGGAGGGCAGGCAGATACGCAGTATTTT
15,many,TRBJ2-5,TRBV11-2,NA,CASSLEGWEGETQYF,TGTGCCAGCAGCTTAGAGGGCTGGGAAGGAGAGACCCAGTACTTC
18,few,TRBJ2-4,TRBV15,TRBD1,CATSRDTGTAQAKNIQYF,TGTGCCACCAGCAGAGATACCGGGACAGCACAAGCCAAAAACATTCAGTACTTC
17,many,TRBJ2-3,TRBV9,TRBD2,CASSAGISGSGTDTQYF,TGTGCCAGCAGCGCGGGAATTAGCGGGTCTGGCACAGATACGCAGTATTTT
15,many,TRBJ2-7,TRBV3-1,TRBD2,CASSRGTSGTYEQYF,TGTGCCAGCAGCCGGGGGACTAGCGGAACCTACGAGCAGTACTTC
15,many,TRBJ2-1,TRBV7-2,NA,CASSLSQSSYNEQFF,TGTGCCAGCAGCTTATCTCAGAGCTCCTACAATGAGCAGTTCTTC
16,once,TRBJ2-1,TRBV24-1,TRBD2,CATSDPGLAGADEQFF,TGTGCCACCAGTGACCCGGGACTAGCGGGAGCCGATGAGCAATTCTTC
14,NA,TRBJ2-5,TRBV27,NA,CATKLSGTKETQYF,TGTGCCACCAAGTTAAGCGGGACAAAAGAGACCCAGTACTTC
15,few,TRBJ1-3,TRBV5-1,NA,CASSDDRIPGNTIYF,TGCGCCAGCAGCGATGACAGGATTCCTGGAAACACCATATATTTT
15,NA,TRBJ2-3,TRBV28,NA,CASSLSAPSTDTQYF,TGTGCCAGCAGTTTATCGGCCCCTAGCACAGATACGCAGTATTTT
15,many,TRBJ2-7,TRBV5-1,TRBD2,CASSVSGRAGDEQYF,TGCGCCAGCAGCGTTAGCGGGAGGGCCGGGGACGAGCAGTACTTC
16,many,TRBJ1-3,TRBV10-2,TRBD1,CASSGFQGARGNTIYF,TGCGCCAGCAGTGGATTCCAGGGGGCTAGGGGAAACACCATATATTTT
14,NA,TRBJ2-7,TRBV6-1,NA,CAGSEPADSYEQYF,TGCGCCGGCAGTGAACCGGCAGACTCCTACGAGCAGTACTTC
15,many,TRBJ2-5,TRBV5-6,TRBD1,CASSLWIGGLETQYF,TGTGCCAGCAGCTTGTGGATAGGGGGCTTGGAGACCCAGTACTTC